This TCR beta chain was sequenced during a study of cytomegalovirus exposure and HLA in healthy donors. Points from the study as a whole: In a later analysis, at a false discovery rate of 0.05, 16,951 TCR beta sequences matched HLA alleles. Analysis performed later showed TCR beta chains linked to HLA being more clonally expanded than equally common others. Highly shared sequence variants in one cluster were likely a sequencing artifact.

Researchers ran the PCR with 60 Vbeta and 13 Jbeta primers. Only in-frame clones appear in the TCRdb table, and some are missing; sequencing was by immunoSEQ multiplex PCR. The top ten clones hold 4% of a sample with roughly 100,000 clones, 60% to 85% of them seen once. Despite likely unrecorded immune exposures, the donors were nominally healthy at the time of sampling. CDR1 MNHEY and CDR2 SMNVEV come from the germline V gene (reference sequence). Trimming removed 7 bases from V and 8 bases from J, with 23 bases in between. The CDR3 is 15 amino acids. To note about this clone: Its target is not known.

The sequencing input was PBMCs. This TCR was recovered from a man aged 50 to 60 in good health and CMV-seropositive. J is TRBJ1-2 and V is TRBV27, with a tentative D call TRBD1 (5 bases). The CDR3: CASTLTPQELNGYTF. The DNA for the CDR3 is TGTGCCAGCACCCTAACCCCACAGGAGCTGAACGGCTACACCTTC.